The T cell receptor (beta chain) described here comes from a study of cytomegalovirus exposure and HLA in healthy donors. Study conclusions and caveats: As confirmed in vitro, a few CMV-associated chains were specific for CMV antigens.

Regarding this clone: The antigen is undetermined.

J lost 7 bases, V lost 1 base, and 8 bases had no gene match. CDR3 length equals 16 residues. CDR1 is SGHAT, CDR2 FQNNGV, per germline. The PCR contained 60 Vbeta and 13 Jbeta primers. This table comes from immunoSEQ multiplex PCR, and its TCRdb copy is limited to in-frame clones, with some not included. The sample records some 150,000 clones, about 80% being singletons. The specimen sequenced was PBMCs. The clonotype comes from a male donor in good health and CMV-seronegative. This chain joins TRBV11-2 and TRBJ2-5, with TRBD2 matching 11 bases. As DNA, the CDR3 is TGTGCCAGCAGCTTAGTACTAGCGGGAGACGCTGGGACCCAGTACTTC. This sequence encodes CASSLVLAGDAGTQYF.